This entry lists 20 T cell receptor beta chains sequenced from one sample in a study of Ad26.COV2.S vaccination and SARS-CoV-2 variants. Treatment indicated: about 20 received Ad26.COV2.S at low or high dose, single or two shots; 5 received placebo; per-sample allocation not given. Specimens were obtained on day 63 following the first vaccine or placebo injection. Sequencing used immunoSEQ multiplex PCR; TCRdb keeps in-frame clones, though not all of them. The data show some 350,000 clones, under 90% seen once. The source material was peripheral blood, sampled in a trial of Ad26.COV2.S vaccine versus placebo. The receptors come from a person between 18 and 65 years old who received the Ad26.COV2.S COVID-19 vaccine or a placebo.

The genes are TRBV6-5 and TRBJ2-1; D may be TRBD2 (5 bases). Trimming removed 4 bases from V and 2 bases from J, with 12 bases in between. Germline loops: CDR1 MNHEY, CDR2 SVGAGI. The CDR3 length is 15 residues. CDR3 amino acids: CASSSPGIPYNEQFF. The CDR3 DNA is TGTGCCAGCAGTTCTCCCGGGATCCCCTACAATGAGCAGTTCTTC.

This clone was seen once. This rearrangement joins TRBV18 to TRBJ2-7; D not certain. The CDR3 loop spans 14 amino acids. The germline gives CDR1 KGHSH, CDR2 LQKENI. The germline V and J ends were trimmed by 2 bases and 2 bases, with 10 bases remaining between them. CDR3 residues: CASSPATAPYEQYF. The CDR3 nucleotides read TGTGCCAGCTCACCAGCTACAGCGCCCTACGAGCAGTACTTC.

The CDR3 is CASSMVDYNEQFF. The CDR3 DNA reads TGTGCCAGTAGTATGGTCGATTACAATGAGCAGTTCTTC. The V gene is TRBV19, the J gene TRBJ2-1; the D is unclear. The CDR3 has 13 residues. Germline-derived CDR1 and CDR2 are LNHDA and SQIVND (reference sequence). Trimming removed 3 bases from V and 4 bases from J, with 7 bases in between.

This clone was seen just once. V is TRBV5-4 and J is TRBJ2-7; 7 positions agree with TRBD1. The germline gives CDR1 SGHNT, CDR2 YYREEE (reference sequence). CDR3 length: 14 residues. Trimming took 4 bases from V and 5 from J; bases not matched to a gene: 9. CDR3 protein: CASSNRQGSHEQYF. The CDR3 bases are TGTGCCAGCAGCAATCGACAGGGTAGCCACGAGCAGTACTTC.

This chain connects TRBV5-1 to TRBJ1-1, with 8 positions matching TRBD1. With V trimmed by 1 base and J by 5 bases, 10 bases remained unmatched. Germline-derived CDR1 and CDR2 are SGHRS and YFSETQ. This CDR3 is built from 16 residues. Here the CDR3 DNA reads TGCGCCAGCAGCTTGAGGACAGGGAGGACGGCTACTGAAGCTTTCTTT. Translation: CASSLRTGRTATEAFF. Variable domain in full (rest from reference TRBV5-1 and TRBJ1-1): KAGVTQTPRYLIKTRGQQVTLSCSPISGHRSVSWYQQTPGQGLQFLFEYFSETQRNKGNFPGRFSGRQFSNSRSEMNVSTLELGDSALYLCASSLRTGRTATEAFFGQGTRLTVV.

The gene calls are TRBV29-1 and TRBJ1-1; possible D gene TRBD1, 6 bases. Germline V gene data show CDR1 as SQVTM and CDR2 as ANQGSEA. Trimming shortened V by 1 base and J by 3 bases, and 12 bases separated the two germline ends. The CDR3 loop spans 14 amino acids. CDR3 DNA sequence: TGCAGCGTTGAAGGCAGGGGAGGGGACACTGAAGCTTTCTTT. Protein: CSVEGRGGDTEAFF. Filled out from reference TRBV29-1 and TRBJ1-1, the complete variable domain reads SAVISQKPSRDICQRGTSLTIQCQVDSQVTMMFWYRQQPGQSLTLIATANQGSEATYESGFVIDKFPISRPNLTFSTLTVSNMSPEDSSIYLCSVEGRGGDTEAFFGQGTRLTVV.

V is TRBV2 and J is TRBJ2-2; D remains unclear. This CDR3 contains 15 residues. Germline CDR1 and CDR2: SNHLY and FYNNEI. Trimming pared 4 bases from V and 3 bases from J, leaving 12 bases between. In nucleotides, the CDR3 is TGTGCCAGCAGTGCCCCTAGAGATTACACCGGGGAGCTGTTTTTT. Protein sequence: CASSAPRDYTGELFF. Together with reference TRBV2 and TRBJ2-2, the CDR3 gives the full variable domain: EPEVTQTPSHQVTQMGQEVILRCVPISNHLYFYWYRQILGQKVEFLVSFYNNEISEKSEIFDDQFSVERPDGSNFTLKIRSTKLEDSAMYFCASSAPRDYTGELFFGEGSRLTVL.

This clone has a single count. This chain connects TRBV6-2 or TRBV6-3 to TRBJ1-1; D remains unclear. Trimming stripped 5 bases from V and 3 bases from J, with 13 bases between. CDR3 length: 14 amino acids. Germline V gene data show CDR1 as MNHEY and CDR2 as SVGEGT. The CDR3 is CASSPRGSYTEAFF. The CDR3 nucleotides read TGTGCCAGCAGTCCCCGAGGGAGTTACACTGAAGCTTTCTTT.

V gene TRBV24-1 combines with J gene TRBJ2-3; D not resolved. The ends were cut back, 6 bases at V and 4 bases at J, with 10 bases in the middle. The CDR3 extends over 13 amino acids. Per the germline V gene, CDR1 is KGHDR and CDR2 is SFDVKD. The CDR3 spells CATSQDPADTQYF. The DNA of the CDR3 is TGTGCCACCAGTCAGGATCCAGCAGATACGCAGTATTTT.

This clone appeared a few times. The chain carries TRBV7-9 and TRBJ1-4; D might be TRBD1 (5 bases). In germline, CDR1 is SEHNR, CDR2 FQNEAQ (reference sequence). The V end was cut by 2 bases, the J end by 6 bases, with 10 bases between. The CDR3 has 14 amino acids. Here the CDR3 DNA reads TGTGCCAGCAGCTTAATGGGGGGAGATGAAAAACTGTTTTTT. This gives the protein CASSLMGGDEKLFF.

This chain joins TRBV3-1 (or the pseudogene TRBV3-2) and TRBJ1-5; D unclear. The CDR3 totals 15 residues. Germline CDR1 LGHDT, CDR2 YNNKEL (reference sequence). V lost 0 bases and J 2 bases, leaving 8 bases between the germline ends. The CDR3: CASSQEVGGNQPQHF. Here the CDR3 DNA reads TGTGCCAGCAGCCAAGAAGTGGGTGGCAATCAGCCCCAGCATTTT.

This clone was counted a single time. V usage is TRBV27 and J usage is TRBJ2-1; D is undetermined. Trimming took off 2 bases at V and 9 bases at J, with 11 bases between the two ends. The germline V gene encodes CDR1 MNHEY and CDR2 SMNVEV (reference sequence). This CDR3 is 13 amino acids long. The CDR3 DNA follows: TGTGCCAGCAGTTTAGGGCTAGTCGGTGAGCAGTTCTTC. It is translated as CASSLGLVGEQFF.

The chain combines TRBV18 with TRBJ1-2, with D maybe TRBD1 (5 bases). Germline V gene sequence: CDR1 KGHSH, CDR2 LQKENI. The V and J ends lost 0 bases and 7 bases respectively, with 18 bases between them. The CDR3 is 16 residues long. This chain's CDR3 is CASSPPSKSSGFGYTF. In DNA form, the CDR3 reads TGTGCCAGCTCACCACCGTCAAAATCGTCAGGGTTTGGCTACACCTTC. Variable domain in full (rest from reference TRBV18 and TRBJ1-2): NAGVMQNPRHLVRRRGQEARLRCSPMKGHSHVYWYRQLPEEGLKFMVYLQKENIIDESGMPKERFSAEFPKEGPSILRIQQVVRGDSAAYFCASSPPSKSSGFGYTFGSGTRLTVV.

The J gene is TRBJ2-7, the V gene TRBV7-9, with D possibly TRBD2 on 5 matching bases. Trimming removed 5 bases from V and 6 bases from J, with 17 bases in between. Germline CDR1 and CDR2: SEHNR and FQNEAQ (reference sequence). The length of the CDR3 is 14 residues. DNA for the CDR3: TGTGCCAGCAGCCGCTCACAAGCGGAGAGCGAGCAGTACTTC. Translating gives CASSRSQAESEQYF.

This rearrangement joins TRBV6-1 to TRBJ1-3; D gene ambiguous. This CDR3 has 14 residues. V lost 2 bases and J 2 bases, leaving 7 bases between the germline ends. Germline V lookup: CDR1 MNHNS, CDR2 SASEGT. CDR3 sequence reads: CASSEWAPGNTIYF. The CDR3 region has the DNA TGTGCCAGCAGTGAATGGGCTCCTGGAAACACCATATATTTT.

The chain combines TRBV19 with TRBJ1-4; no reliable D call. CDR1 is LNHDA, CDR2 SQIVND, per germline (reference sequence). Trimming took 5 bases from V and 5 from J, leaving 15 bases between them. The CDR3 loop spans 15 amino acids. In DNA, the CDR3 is TGTGCCAGTAGTGATCGGGGTGGCAAGAATGAAAAACTGTTTTTT. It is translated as CASSDRGGKNEKLFF.

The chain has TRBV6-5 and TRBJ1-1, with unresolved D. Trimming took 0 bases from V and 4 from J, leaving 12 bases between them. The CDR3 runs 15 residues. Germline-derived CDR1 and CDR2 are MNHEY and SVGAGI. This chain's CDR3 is CASSYSILSGTEAFF. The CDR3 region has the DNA TGTGCCAGCAGTTACTCGATCCTAAGCGGCACTGAAGCTTTCTTT.

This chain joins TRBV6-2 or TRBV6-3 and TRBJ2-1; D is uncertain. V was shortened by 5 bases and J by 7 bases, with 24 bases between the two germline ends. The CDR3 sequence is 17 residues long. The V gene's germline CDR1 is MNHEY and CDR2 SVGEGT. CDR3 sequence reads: CASSPLSGAGRINEQFF. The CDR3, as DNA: TGTGCCAGCAGTCCCCTGTCGGGTGCAGGAAGAATTAATGAGCAGTTCTTC.

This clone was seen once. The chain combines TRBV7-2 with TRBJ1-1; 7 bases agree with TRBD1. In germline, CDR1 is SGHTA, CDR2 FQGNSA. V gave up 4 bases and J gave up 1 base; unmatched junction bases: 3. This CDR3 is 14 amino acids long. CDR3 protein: CASSSGGTNTEAFF. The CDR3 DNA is TGTGCCAGCAGCTCAGGGGGAACGAACACTGAAGCTTTCTTT.

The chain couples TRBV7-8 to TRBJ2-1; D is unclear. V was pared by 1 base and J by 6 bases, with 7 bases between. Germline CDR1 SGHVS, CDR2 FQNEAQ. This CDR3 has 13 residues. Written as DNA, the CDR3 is TGTGCCAGCAGCTTAGTAACCCTCAATGAGCAGTTCTTC. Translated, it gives CASSLVTLNEQFF.